This is a list of T cell receptor beta chains from one sample in a study of blood T cell repertoires in COVID-19. TCRdb's copy holds only in-frame clones and misses some; the assay was immunoSEQ multiplex PCR. Of some 150,000 clones in the sample, approximately 87% were seen once. Sequencing was carried out using peripheral blood. Source of these receptors: a man in his late teens or twenties with active or convalescent COVID-19. CDR3s include the opening cysteine and the closing phenylalanine or tryptophan. A D gene is named only where the DNA matches it firmly. Only some rows state a clone size, as once, few, many or a class for expanded clones.

TRBJ2-5,-,-,TRBV7-2,CASSQHRSQETQYF,TGTGCCAGCAGCCAACACAGGAGCCAAGAGACCCAGTACTTC
TRBJ1-2,-,-,TRBV7-2,CANSLGTSAYGYTF,TGTGCCAACTCGCTAGGGACATCGGCCTATGGCTACACCTTC
TRBJ2-7,TRBD1,-,TRBV5-1,CASSPWTGNEHEQYF,TGCGCCAGCAGCCCCTGGACAGGGAACGAGCACGAGCAGTACTTC
TRBJ2-6,TRBD2,-,TRBV19,CASRWGGFGPGANVLTF,TGTGCCAGTAGATGGGGGGGGTTTGGCCCTGGGGCCAACGTCCTGACTTTC
TRBJ2-1,-,-,TRBV7-3,CASSLGPPPEEQFF,TGTGCCAGCAGCTTAGGGCCTCCTCCAGAGGAGCAGTTCTTC
TRBJ2-3,TRBD2,-,TRBV27,CASNYLAGVTDTQYF,TGTGCCAGCAACTATCTCGCGGGGGTCACAGATACGCAGTATTTT
TRBJ2-7,-,-,TRBV5-4,CASSRVGALSYEQYF,TGTGCCAGCAGCCGTGTGGGGGCTCTCTCCTACGAGCAGTACTTC
TRBJ1-3,TRBD1,few,TRBV5-1,CASSSQGAGNTIYF,TGCGCCAGCAGCTCGCAGGGGGCTGGAAACACCATATATTTT
TRBJ1-4,TRBD1,-,TRBV15,CATSSQEGRGRREREKLFF,TGTGCCACCAGCAGTCAAGAGGGCAGGGGGCGTAGAGAAAGGGAAAAACTGTTTTTT
TRBJ1-4,-,-,TRBV6-1,CASSEGLGYNEKLFF,TGTGCCAGCAGTGAAGGGTTGGGCTATAATGAAAAACTGTTTTTT
TRBJ2-3,-,-,TRBV11-2,CASSLSGGKITDTQYF,TGTGCCAGCAGCTTAAGCGGCGGGAAGATCACAGATACGCAGTATTTT
TRBJ2-5,TRBD2,-,TRBV30,CAWAVAGVPRETQYF,TGTGCCTGGGCGGTAGCGGGAGTACCCCGAGAGACCCAGTACTTC